Given below is one T cell receptor beta chain in context. These data belong to a study of blood T cell repertoires in COVID-19. Study overall: From the United States, Italy and Spain came samples of acute and convalescent COVID-19. T cells, B-cell-depleted T cells, or PBMCs supplied cDNA or gDNA.

In the original analysis: Reference gene primers were amplified, and this amplification served to estimate nucleated cell counts. Using immunoSEQ multiplex PCR, the repertoire was profiled, and TCRdb retains in-frame clones only, with some absent. V, J and clone size are taken as reported in that table, and D and trimming were inferred from the DNA itself. The sample lists roughly 340,000 clones; about 90% were seen once. The receptor was derived from a woman aged 18 to 35 who had recovered from COVID-19. Sequenced material: peripheral blood.

The CDR3 DNA is TGCGCCAGCAGCCAAGCCGTGCACAGGGGGCGAACAGATACGCAGTATTTT. Translating it yields CASSQAVHRGRTDTQYF. The chain is built from TRBV4-3 and TRBJ2-3; 9 bases map to TRBD1. The CDR3 loop spans 17 amino acids. Germline V lookup: CDR1 LGHNA, CDR2 YSLEER. Trimming at V came to 1 base and at J to 3 bases, leaving 8 bases not matched to a gene.